The rows below give T cell receptor beta chains drawn from one sample of a study of T cell repertoires in cytomegalovirus infection. These receptors have no known antigen. MiXCR, applied by TCRdb to the reads, yields one record per CDR3 protein. The table includes hundreds of thousands of distinct CDR3 sequences, around 32% detected once. The sequences come from cultured PBMCs, collected from culture after CMV antigen stimulation. All receptors derive from a human donor in good health (CMV status not recorded). Some clones in this sample may be carry-over from other donors' samples. The CDR3 runs from the conserved cysteine through the conserved F or W. A D gene is named only where the DNA matches it firmly. Some rows have no size entry. The others give once, few or many, or a class for an expanded clone.

>TRBV7-9|TRBJ2-1|-|-
TGTGCCAGCAGCCCACCAGAGGGGGTCAATGAGCAGTTCTTC
CASSPPEGVNEQFF
>TRBV19|TRBJ1-1|-|-
TGTGCCAGTTGGGGGGGGGCGGCCGCTTTCTTT
CASWGGAAAFF
>TRBV11-2|TRBJ2-1|-|-
TGTGCCAGCAGCTTAGCCCTACACAATGAGCAGTTCTTC
CASSLALHNEQFF
>TRBV11-2|TRBJ2-5|few|TRBD1
TGTGCCAGCAGCCCAGAATGGGACAGAGACCAAGAGACCCAGTACTTC
CASSPEWDRDQETQYF
>TRBV7-2|TRBJ2-5|many|-
TGTGCCAGCAGCCCCGGACTTAAAGAGACCCAGTACTTC
CASSPGLKETQYF
>TRBV6-2/TRBV6-3|TRBJ2-1|few|TRBD2
TGTGCCAGCACCGGGACTAGCGGGAATAATGAGCAGTTCTTC
CASTGTSGNNEQFF
>TRBV6-5|TRBJ1-2|few|-
TGTGCCAGCAGTTTCCCGGACCGCAGCTACACCTTC
CASSFPDRSYTF
>TRBV7-6|TRBJ1-1|once|-
TGTGCCAGCAGCCCGACGGGGCAGCCTGAAGCTTTCTTT
CASSPTGQPEAFF
>TRBV4-1|TRBJ2-1|-|-
TGCGCCAGCAGCCAAGTCCTCCTGGAAGGGCAGTTCTTC
CASSQVLLEGQFF
>TRBV7-2|TRBJ2-1|many|TRBD2
TGTGCCAGCAGACTAGCCGGGCTAGCGGGAGAGGAGCAGTTCTTC
CASRLAGLAGEEQFF